These T cell receptor beta chains were read from a single sample in a study of CD8 T cells in Susac syndrome. TCRdb analysed the immunoSEQ multiplex PCR reads with MiXCR anew, one entry per CDR3 protein. The sample contains roughly 190,000 distinct CDR3 sequences, 90% to 96% of which appear only once. The material sequenced was CD4+ T cells from PBMCs. The origin of the receptors is a human donor with Susac syndrome. The CDR3 runs from the conserved cysteine through the conserved F or W. A D gene is named only where the DNA matches it firmly. Clone size is shown for a subset of rows, as once, few, many or a class of expanded clone.

TRBJ1-2	-	TRBV20-1	-	TGCAGTGCTAACCTAAGAACGATCCGGGACGCAAACTCCCGGGGCTACACCTTC	CSANLRTIRDANSRGYTF
TRBJ1-1	-	TRBV12-5	TRBD1	TGTGCTAGTGGTGGACAGGGTTGGTACACTGAAGCTTTCTTT	CASGGQGWYTEAFF
TRBJ1-1	-	TRBV20-1	-	TGCAGTGCTAGAGTAGTGAGGGCCAACACTGAAGCTTTCTTT	CSARVVRANTEAFF
TRBJ2-7	-	TRBV30	TRBD2	TGTGCCTGGGCTAGCGGGGTCTACGAGCAGTACTTC	CAWASGVYEQYF
TRBJ1-1	-	TRBV6-2/TRBV6-3	-	TGTGCCAGCAGCCGGGACATACCCAAAATGAACACTGAAGCTTTCTTT	CASSRDIPKMNTEAFF
TRBJ2-7	-	TRBV30	-	TGTGCCTGGAGTCTCACTGGGGGGATCGGAGAGCAGTACTTC	CAWSLTGGIGEQYF
TRBJ1-5	-	TRBV4-3	-	TGCGCCAGCAGCCAAGAGACAGTACTTCAGCCCCAGCATTTT	CASSQETVLQPQHF
TRBJ2-7	-	TRBV28	-	TGTGCCAGCAGACCCCCGTGGGGGACCTACGAGCAGTACTTC	CASRPPWGTYEQYF
TRBJ1-5	once	TRBV27	-	TGTGCCAGCAGCCGAGAGAGAGGGTCAGTCCAGCCCCAGCATTTT	CASSRERGSVQPQHF
TRBJ2-3	-	TRBV29-1	TRBD2	TGCAGCGTTGAAGGGTTTGGCGGGGGGCCCCGCCTCATCACAGATACGCAGTATTTT	CSVEGFGGGPRLITDTQYF
TRBJ1-5	-	TRBV20-1	TRBD1	TGCAGTGCGGGGGACAGGGGCCAGCCCCAGCATTTT	CSAGDRGQPQHF
TRBJ1-1	-	TRBV11-2	-	TGTGCCAGCAGCGGACGACGAGTTCTGAACACTGAAGCTTTCTTT	CASSGRRVLNTEAFF
TRBJ2-1	-	TRBV9	-	TGTGCCAGCAGCACACCGGAGCACAATGAGCAGTTCTTC	CASSTPEHNEQFF
TRBJ2-1	-	TRBV12-5	TRBD2	TGTGCTAGTGGTTTGCCCACTAGCGGGGGGCCCCTCTACAATGAGCAGTTCTTC	CASGLPTSGGPLYNEQFF
TRBJ1-5	-	TRBV25-1	-	TGTGCCAGCAGTGAAGGGGACCATCAGCCCCAGCATTTT	CASSEGDHQPQHF
TRBJ1-1	-	TRBV29-1	TRBD1	TGCAGCGTGGAATTTCAGGGGGCAGTGAACACTGAAGCTTTCTTT	CSVEFQGAVNTEAFF
TRBJ2-5	once	TRBV30	-	TGTGCCTGGAGTCTACCGGGCGGGGCTGGGGAGACCCAGTACTTC	CAWSLPGGAGETQYF
TRBJ1-3	-	TRBV12-3/TRBV12-4	-	TGTGCCACCAGCGGCTCAGGGAGAACTGGAAACACCATATATTTT	CATSGSGRTGNTIYF